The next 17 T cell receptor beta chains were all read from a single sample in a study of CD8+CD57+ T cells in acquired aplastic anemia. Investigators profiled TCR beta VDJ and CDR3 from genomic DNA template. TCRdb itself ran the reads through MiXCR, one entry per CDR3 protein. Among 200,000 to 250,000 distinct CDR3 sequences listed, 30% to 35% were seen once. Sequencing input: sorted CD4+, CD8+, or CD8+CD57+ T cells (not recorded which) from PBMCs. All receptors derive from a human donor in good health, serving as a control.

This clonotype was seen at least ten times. CDR3 nucleotide sequence: TGTGCCAGCATCCCAGGGAGGGCCTTCTACGAGCAGTACTTC. This gives the protein CASIPGRAFYEQYF. The chain carries TRBV2 and TRBJ2-7, with TRBD2 matching 7 bases. The CDR3 loop spans 14 amino acids. J was trimmed by 3 bases and V by 7 bases; bases with no gene match: 9. Germline V gives CDR1 SNHLY, CDR2 FYNNEI.

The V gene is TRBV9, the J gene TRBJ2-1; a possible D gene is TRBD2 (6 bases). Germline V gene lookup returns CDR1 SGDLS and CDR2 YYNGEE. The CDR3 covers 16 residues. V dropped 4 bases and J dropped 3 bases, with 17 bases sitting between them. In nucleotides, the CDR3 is TGTGCCAGCAGCAAGTTAAGCGGGCCAGTCTACAATGAGCAGTTCTTC. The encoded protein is CASSKLSGPVYNEQFF. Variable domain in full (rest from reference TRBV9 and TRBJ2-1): DSGVTQTPKHLITATGQRVTLRCSPRSGDLSVYWYQQSLDQGLQFLIQYYNGEERAKGNILERFSAQQFPDLHSELNLSSLELGDSALYFCASSKLSGPVYNEQFFGPGTRLTVL.

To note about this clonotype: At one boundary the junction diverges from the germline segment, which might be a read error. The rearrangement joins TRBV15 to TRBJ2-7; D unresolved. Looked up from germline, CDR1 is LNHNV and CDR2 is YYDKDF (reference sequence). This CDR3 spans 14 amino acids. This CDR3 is CAASRDGRSYEQYF. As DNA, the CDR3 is TGTGCCGCCAGCAGAGATGGCCGTTCCTACGAGCAGTACTTC.

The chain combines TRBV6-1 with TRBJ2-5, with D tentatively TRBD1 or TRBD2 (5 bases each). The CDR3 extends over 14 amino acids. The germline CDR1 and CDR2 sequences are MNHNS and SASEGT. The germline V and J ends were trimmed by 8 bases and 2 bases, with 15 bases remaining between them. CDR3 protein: CASRGVLIQETQYF. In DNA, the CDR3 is TGTGCCAGCCGAGGGGTACTGATTCAAGAGACCCAGTACTTC.

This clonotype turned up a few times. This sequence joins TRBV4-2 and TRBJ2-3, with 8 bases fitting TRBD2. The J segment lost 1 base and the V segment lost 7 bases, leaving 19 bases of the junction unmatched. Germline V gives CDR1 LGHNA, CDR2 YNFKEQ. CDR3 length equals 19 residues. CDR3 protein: CASIRSIGREARGTDTQYF. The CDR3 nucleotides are TGTGCCAGCATCCGTTCAATTGGGCGGGAGGCCCGAGGCACAGATACGCAGTATTTT.

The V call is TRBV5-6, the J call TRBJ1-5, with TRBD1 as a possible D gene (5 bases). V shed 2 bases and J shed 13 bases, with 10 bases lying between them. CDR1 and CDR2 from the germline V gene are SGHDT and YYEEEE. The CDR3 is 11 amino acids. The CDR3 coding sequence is TGTGCCAGCAGCTTCACAGGCAATCAGCATTTT. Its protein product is CASSFTGNQHF.

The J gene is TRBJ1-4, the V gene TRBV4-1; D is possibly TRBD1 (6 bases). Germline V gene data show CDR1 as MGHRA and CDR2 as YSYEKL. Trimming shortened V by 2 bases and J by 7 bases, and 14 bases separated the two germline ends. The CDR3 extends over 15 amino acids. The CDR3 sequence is CASSQTGGLSEKLFF. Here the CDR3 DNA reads TGCGCCAGCAGCCAAACGGGGGGGCTCAGTGAAAAACTGTTTTTT.

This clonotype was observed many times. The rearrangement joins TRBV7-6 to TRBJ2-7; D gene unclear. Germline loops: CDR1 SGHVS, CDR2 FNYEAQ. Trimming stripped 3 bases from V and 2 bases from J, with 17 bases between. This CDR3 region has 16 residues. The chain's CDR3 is CASSFTPPGATYEQYF. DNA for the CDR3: TGTGCCAGCAGCTTTACCCCCCCCGGAGCCACCTACGAGCAGTACTTC.

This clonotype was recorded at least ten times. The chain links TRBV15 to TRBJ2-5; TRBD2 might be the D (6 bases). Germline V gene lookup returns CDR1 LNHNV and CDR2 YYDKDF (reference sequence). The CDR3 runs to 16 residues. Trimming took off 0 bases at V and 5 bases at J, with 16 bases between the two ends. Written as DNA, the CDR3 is TGTGCCACCAGCAGAGATGGGGTGGGAGGCTTGGAGACCCAGTACTTC. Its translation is CATSRDGVGGLETQYF.

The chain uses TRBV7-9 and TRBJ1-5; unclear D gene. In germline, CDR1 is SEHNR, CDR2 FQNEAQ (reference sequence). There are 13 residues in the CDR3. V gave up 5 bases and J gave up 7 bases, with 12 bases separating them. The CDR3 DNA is TGTGCCAGCAGCGTAGATGTAGGCCAGCCCCAGCATTTT. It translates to CASSVDVGQPQHF. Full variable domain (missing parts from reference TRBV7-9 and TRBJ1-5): DTGVSQNPRHKITKRGQNVTFRCDPISEHNRLYWYRQTLGQGPEFLTYFQNEAQLEKSRLLSDRFSAERPKGSFSTLEIQRTEQGDSAMYLCASSVDVGQPQHFGDGTRLSIL.

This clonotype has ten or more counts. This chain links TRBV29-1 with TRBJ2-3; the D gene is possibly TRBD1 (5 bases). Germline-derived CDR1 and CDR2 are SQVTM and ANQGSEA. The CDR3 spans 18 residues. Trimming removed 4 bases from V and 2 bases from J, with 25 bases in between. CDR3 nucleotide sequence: TGCAGCGTTGTTGGGGCAACCTTAACAGGAGTTACCACAGATACGCAGTATTTT. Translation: CSVVGATLTGVTTDTQYF.

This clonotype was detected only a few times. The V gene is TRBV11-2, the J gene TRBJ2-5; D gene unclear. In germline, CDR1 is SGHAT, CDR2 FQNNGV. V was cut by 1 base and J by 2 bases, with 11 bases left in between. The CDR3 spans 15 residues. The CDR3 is CASSLAPESQETQYF. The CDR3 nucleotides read TGTGCCAGCAGCTTAGCGCCCGAATCGCAAGAGACCCAGTACTTC.

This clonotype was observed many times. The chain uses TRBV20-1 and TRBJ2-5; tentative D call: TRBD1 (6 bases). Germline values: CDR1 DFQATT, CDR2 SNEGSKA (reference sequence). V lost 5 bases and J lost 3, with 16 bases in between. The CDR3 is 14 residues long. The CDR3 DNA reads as TGCAGTGCTTCTGACCCCAGGACAGAAGAGACCCAGTACTTC. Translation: CSASDPRTEETQYF.

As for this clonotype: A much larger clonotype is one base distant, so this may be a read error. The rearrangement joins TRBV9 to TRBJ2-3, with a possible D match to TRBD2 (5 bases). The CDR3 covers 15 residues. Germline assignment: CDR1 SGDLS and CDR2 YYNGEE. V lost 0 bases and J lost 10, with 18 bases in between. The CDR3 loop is CASSVGFAGGNAQYF. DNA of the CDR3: TGTGCCAGCAGCGTAGGTTTCGCGGGTGGGAATGCGCAGTATTTT.

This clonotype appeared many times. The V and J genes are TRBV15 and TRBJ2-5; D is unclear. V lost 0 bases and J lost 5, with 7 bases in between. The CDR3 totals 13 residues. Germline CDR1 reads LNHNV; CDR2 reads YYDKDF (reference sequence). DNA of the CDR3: TGTGCCACCAGCAGAGATTTGGGGGAGACCCAGTACTTC. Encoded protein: CATSRDLGETQYF.

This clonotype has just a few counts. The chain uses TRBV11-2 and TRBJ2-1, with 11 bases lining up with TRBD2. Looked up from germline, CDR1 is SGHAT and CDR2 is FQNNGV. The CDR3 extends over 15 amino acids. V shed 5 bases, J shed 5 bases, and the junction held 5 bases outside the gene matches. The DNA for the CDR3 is TGTGCCAGCAGCAGAGGGACTAGCGGAAACAATGAGCAGTTCTTC. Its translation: CASSRGTSGNNEQFF.

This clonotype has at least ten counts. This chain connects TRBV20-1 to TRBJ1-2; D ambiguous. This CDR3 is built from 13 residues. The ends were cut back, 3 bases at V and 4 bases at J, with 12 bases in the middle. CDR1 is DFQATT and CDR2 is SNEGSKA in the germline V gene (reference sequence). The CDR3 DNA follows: TGCAGTGCTAGTTCCCGGATTTTCTATGGCTACACCTTC. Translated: CSASSRIFYGYTF.